What follows describes a single T cell receptor beta chain. Its target antigen remains unknown. One junction end disagrees with the germline gene, perhaps due to a read error. The sample belongs to a study of regulatory and conventional T cells in RAG deficiency (dated by TCRdb to 2015 to 2018). For context, the study as a whole: High-throughput TCR beta sequencing was used to compare the repertoire diversity and composition of Treg, conventional CD4+ and CD8+ T cells between RAG-deficient patients and healthy controls.

To prepare the library, the immunoSEQ multiplex PCR assay was applied. Rearranged TCR beta chain products were amplified from genomic DNA of sorted T-cell subsets and sequenced. From the authors' description of their analysis: Shannon entropy and Simpson indices were used to quantify the repertoire diversity of productive TCR beta rearrangements. To assess clonal expansion, the frequencies of the 100 most abundant productive TCR beta clonotypes were added up as a share of total reads. A self-reactivity index based on amino acid usage at CDR3beta positions 6 and 7 was applied to the TRB repertoires. Two-way ANOVA was used for repertoire analyses, and Student t or Mann-Whitney tests were used for flow cytometric analyses. TCRdb stores this immuneACCESS table with in-frame sequences only. Part of the clones is absent; in the studies checked, under half of the shortfall reflects unresolved V genes, and no reason is known for the rest. The D gene and trimming were derived from the DNA, and the V and J assignments and clone size from that table. The sample yields more than 9,000 clones; more than 80% were counted once. Of the sample, 1.3% is held by the ten largest clones.

Study-wide conclusions, independent of this receptor: All patient T-cell subsets had shorter CDR3 lengths; Omenn syndrome patients showed >75% Treg-Tconv repertoire overlap at nucleotide and amino acid level. Compared with control T-cell subpopulations, the RAG-deficient patients had markedly lower Shannon entropy and higher Simpson indices. For some subjects, some T-cell subset analyses were not performed. Sorted CD25-high CD127-low cells from Omenn syndrome patients may represent peripherally activated cells rather than bona fide Treg cells. Unique TCR beta sequences from Treg cells were roughly 100-fold fewer in Omenn syndrome and CID/AS patients than controls, versus 7.5 to 10-fold for other subsets.

Inclusive of the bounding cysteine and phenylalanine, the CDR3 is 15 residues long. The sequence is cut down to CDR3 DNA, 45 bases in frame from base 1. The germline V gene supplies CDR1 LGHNA and CDR2 YNFKEQ. Before genomic DNA extraction, regulatory T cells were purified from blood as CD4+CD25-high CD127-low cells. Eight or nine healthy control donors were used as the comparison group for repertoire analyses. This same sample was also taken into another study, of regulatory T cells. The second source states: The multiplex PCR used 52 forward TRBV primers and 13 reverse TRBJ primers, with assay-based and computational corrections for amplification bias. Patient repertoires showed restricted unique TRB V-J pairs and skewed V and J gene usage, most marked in regulatory T cells. T-cell receptor beta repertoires of sorted regulatory, conventional CD4+ and CD8+ T cells were compared between CD3G-deficient patients and healthy controls. Ficoll density separation was used to isolate peripheral blood mononuclear cells. Within the immunoSEQ assay, multiplex PCR amplified rearranged TRB loci from genomic DNA. An Illumina HiSeq platform was used to sequence the TRB amplicons. Custom algorithms error-filtered the raw sequences and aligned the raw sequences to reference gene sequences, after which the immunoSEQ online tools were used for analysis. The frequencies of productive and nonproductive TRB rearrangements were evaluated among unique sequences as well as among total sequences. Group comparisons used t tests, Mann-Whitney tests or two-way ANOVA run in Prism software.

The sample consisted of Tregs sorted from blood. This TCR was sampled from a human donor in good health. The chain employs TRBV4-2 and TRBJ2-5, with TRBD2 matching 13 junction bases. The nucleotide sequence is TGTGCCAGCAGAAGAGGGACTAGCGGGAAAGAGGCCCAGTACTTC. Protein translation: CASRRGTSGKEAQYF.